A few counts support the clone carrying this T cell receptor beta chain. This record belongs to a study of immune characterization of retroperitoneal liposarcoma. TCRdb redid the calling of the PCR reads with MiXCR, one entry per CDR3 protein. The repertoire holds about 11,000 distinct CDR3 sequences, with under 25% as singletons. The CDR3 runs to 14 residues. J gave up 1 base and V 2 bases, and 0 bases lay outside the gene matches. Germline values: CDR1 MNHNY, CDR2 SVGAGI (reference sequence). The chain employs TRBV6-6 and TRBJ2-3, with TRBD2 matching over 7 bases. This clonotype was obtained from a female donor with retroperitoneal liposarcoma. Sequencing used blood. The CDR3 here is CASSYSGGTDTQYF. The CDR3 DNA sequence: TGTGCCAGCAGTTACAGCGGGGGCACAGATACGCAGTATTTT.